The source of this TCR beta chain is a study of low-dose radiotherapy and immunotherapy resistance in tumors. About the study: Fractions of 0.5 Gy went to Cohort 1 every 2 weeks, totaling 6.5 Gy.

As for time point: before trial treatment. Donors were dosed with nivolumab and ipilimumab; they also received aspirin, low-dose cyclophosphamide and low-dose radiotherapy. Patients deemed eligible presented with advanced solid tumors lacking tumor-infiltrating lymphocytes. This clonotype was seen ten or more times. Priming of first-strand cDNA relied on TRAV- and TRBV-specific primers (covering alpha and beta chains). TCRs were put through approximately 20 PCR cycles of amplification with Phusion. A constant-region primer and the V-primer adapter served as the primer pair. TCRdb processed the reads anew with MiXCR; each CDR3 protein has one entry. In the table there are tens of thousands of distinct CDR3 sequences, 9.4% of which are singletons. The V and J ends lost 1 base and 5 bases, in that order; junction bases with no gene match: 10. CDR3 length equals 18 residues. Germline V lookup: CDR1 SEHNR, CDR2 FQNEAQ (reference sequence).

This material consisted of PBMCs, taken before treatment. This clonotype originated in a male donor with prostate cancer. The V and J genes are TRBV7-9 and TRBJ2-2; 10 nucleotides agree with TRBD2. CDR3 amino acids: CASSLGTVLAGSTGELFF. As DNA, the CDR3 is TGTGCCAGCAGCTTAGGGACGGTACTAGCGGGATCGACCGGGGAGCTGTTTTTT.